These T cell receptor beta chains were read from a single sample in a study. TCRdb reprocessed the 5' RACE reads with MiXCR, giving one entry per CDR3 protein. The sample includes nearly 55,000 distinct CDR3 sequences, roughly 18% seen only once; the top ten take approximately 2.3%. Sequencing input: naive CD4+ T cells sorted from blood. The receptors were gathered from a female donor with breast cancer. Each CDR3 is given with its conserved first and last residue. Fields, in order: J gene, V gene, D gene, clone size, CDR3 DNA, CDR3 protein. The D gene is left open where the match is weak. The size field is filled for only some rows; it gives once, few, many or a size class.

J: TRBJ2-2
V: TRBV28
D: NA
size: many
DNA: TGTGCCAGCACCCTGGAGTTGAGGACCGGGGAGCTGTTTTTT
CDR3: CASTLELRTGELFF

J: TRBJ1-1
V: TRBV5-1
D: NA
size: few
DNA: TGCGCCAGCAGCTCATTAAGGATGAACACTGAAGCTTTCTTT
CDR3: CASSSLRMNTEAFF

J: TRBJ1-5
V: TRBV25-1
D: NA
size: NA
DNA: TGTGCCAGCAGTGAGGATTCGCTAGGCAATCAGCCCCAGCATTTT
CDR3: CASSEDSLGNQPQHF

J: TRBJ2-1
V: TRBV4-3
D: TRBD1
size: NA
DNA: TGCGCCAGCAGCCAGGAAACCTTTCGACAGGGTTGGAATGAGCAGTTCTTC
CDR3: CASSQETFRQGWNEQFF

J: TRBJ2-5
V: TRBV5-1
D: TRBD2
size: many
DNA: TGCGCCAGCAGCCAAGGACTAGCGGGAGAAGAGACCCAGTACTTC
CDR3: CASSQGLAGEETQYF

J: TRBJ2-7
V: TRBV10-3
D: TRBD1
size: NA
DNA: TGTGCCATCAGTGAGCCGGGACAGGCCTCCTACGAGCAGTACTTC
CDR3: CAISEPGQASYEQYF

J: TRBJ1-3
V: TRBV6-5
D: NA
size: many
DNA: TGTGCCAGCAGTAACCTTAGGAGCTCTGGAAACACCATATATTTT
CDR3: CASSNLRSSGNTIYF

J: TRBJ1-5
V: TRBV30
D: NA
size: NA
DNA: TGTGCCTGGAGTGCCTCTAAGGGGCCCCAGCATTTT
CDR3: CAWSASKGPQHF

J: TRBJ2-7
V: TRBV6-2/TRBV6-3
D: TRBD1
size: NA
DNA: TGTGCCAGCAGTCCGCTAAGGACAGGGTCGGACGAGCAGTACTTC
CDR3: CASSPLRTGSDEQYF

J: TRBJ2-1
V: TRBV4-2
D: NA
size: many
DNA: TGTGCCAGCAGGTACGATGAGCAGTTCTTC
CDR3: CASRYDEQFF

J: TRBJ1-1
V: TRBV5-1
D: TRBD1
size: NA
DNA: TGCACCAGCAGTTATAGCCCAGGGGGCCAAGACACTGAAGCTTTCTTT
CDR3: CTSSYSPGGQDTEAFF

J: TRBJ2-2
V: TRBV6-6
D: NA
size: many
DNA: TGTGCCAGCAGTTCTCCAGCAGGAGGAACCGGGGAGCTGTTTTTT
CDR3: CASSSPAGGTGELFF

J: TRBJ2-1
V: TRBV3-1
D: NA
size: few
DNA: TGTGCCAGCAGCCAAGTTGGCGGGCTTTCCTACAATGAGCAGTTCTTC
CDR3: CASSQVGGLSYNEQFF

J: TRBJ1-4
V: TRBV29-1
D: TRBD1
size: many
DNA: TGCAGCGTGGGACAGCCCGAAAAACTGTTTTTT
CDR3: CSVGQPEKLFF

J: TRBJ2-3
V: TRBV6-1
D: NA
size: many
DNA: TGTGCCAGCAGCTACGACAGAAGCACAGATACGCAGTATTTT
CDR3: CASSYDRSTDTQYF

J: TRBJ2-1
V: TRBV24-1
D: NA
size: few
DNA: TGTGCCACCAGTCGTAAGACAAACTACAATGAGCAGTTCTTC
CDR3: CATSRKTNYNEQFF

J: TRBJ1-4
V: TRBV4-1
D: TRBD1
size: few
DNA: TGCGCCAGCAGCCTCGGACAGGCTAATGAAAAACTGTTTTTT
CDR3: CASSLGQANEKLFF

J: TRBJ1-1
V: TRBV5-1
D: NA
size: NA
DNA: TGCGCCAGCAGAGACAAGAACACTGAAGCTTTCTTT
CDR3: CASRDKNTEAFF

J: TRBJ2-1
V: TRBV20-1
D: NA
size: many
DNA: TGCAGTGCTAGAGATGCAGGACATTACAATGAGCAGTTCTTC
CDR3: CSARDAGHYNEQFF

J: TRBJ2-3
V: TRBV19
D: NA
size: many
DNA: TGTGCCAGTAGTATAGGAAGAAGGGGCGGCACAGATACGCAGTATTTT
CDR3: CASSIGRRGGTDTQYF

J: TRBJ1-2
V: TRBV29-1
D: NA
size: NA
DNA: TGCAGCGTGCGGGGCGTTAACTATGGCTACACCTTC
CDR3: CSVRGVNYGYTF

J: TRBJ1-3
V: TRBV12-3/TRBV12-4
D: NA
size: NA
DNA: TGTGCCAGCAGTTCAGGTTCTGGAAACACCATATATTTT
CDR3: CASSSGSGNTIYF

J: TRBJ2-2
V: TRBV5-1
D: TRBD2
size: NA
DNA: TGCGCCAGCAGCTTAAGACGGGGGGACACCGGGGAGCTGTTTTTT
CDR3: CASSLRRGDTGELFF

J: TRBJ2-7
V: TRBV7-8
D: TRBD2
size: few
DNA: TGTGCCAGCAGCTCCAGCGGGATGAGCTCCTACGAGCAGTACTTC
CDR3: CASSSSGMSSYEQYF

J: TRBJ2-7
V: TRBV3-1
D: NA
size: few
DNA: TGTGCCAGCAGCCCTGGGGACGGAACCTACGAGCAGTACTTC
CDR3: CASSPGDGTYEQYF

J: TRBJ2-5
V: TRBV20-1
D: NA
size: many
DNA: TGCAGTGCTGTTGGGGGGAACACTCAAGAGACCCAGTACTTC
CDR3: CSAVGGNTQETQYF

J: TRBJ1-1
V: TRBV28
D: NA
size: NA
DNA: TGTGCCAGCACGGACCCGAACACTGAAGCTTTCTTT
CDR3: CASTDPNTEAFF

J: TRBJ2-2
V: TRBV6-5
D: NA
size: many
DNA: TGTGCCAGCAGGTGGCGAGGGGGTGGGACCGGGGAGCTGTTTTTT
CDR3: CASRWRGGGTGELFF

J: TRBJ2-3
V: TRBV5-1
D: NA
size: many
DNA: TGCGCCAGCAGCTTGGCTGTACGAGGCGCGCAGTATTTT
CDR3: CASSLAVRGAQYF

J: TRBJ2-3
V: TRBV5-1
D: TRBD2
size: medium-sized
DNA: TGCGCCAGCAGCGCGGCGGGAGGGCCCGGCACAGATACGCAGTATTTT
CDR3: CASSAAGGPGTDTQYF

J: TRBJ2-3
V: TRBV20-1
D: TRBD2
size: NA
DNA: TGCAGTGCTAGAGGACTAGCGCGGAGGAGCACAGATACGCAGTATTTT
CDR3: CSARGLARRSTDTQYF

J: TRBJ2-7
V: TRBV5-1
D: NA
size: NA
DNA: TGCGCCAGCAGCTCGTGGGGCCTAGTCGAGCAGTACTTC
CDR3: CASSSWGLVEQYF

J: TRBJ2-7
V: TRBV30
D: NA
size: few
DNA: TGTGCCTGGATCGGAGTATACGAGCAGTACTTC
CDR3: CAWIGVYEQYF

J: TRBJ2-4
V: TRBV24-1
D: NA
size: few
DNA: TGTGCCACCAGTGATTTGGGCCGAAACATTCAGTACTTC
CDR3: CATSDLGRNIQYF

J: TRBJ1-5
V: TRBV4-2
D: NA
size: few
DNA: TGTGCCAGCAGCCAAGTGTCCGGAAATAGCAATCAGCCCCAGCATTTT
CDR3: CASSQVSGNSNQPQHF

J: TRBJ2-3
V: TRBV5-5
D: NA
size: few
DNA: TGTGCCAGCAGCTTCCTGGTACAGGGCACAGATACGCAGTATTTT
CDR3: CASSFLVQGTDTQYF

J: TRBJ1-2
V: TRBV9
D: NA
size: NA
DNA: TGTGCCAGCAGCCCGTTGGTAGGGGGGGCTAACTATGGCTACACCTTC
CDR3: CASSPLVGGANYGYTF